This entry features one TCR beta chain sequence. It was CD45RO-negative cells, positively selected for CCR7, that made up naive CD8 cells, with terminally differentiated effector memory CD45RA+ cells excluded. This entry comes from a study of shared clonotypes between healthy human individuals. The V gene's germline CDR1 is MNHEY and CDR2 SMNVEV (reference sequence). The CDR3 is made up of 13 amino acids. V was trimmed by 1 base and J by 7 bases, leaving 11 bases between them. Repertoires were generated with immunoSEQ multiplex PCR, while TCRdb's copy carries only in-frame clones and drops some. Among about 2,200,000 clones listed, about 93% were seen once.

Sample: naive CD8+ T cells from PBMCs. V is TRBV27 and J is TRBJ2-7; D is perhaps TRBD2 (6 bases). This TCR came from a man younger than 30 in good health. Some clones in this sample may be carry-over from other donors' samples. This CDR3 reads CASSLFAGREQYF. CDR3 DNA sequence: TGTGCCAGCAGTTTATTCGCGGGGAGGGAGCAGTACTTC.